The present T cell receptor beta chain was sequenced within a study of blood T cell repertoires in COVID-19 (dated by TCRdb to 2018 to 2020). Study-wide context: Samples covering the acute and convalescent phases of COVID-19 were provided by collaborators in the United States, Italy and Spain. The prospective study material was composed of cDNA or gDNA derived from T cells, B-cell-depleted T cells, or PBMCs. The dataset comprised deeply sampled blood TCRbeta repertoires from subjects exposed to, actively infected with, or recovered from COVID-19. The repertoires were made available in a free public database intended to serve as a resource for research on the immune response to SARS-CoV-2. The samples were drawn from the first 160 participants of the ongoing ImmuneRACE study and from 950 to 1,500 subjects provided by 6 global collaborators. The sample metadata nearly always contained a de-identified subject ID, COVID-19 status, age in years and sex. Where HLA class I and class II types were available, the types were taken from metadata supplied by the sample provider, not from assay-based typing.

Findings and caveats that apply to the study as a whole: The quantity of clinical and demographic metadata differed by source and by participant and was supplied without curation.

Each collaborating institution followed its own protocols to collect whole blood in K2EDTA tubes. For TCRbeta analysis, collaborator samples were shipped as frozen whole blood, as isolated PBMCs, or as DNA extracted from either sample type. According to the germline V gene (reference sequence), CDR1 reads LGHDT and CDR2 reads YNNKEL. Ends trimmed: V by 10 bases, J by 7 bases; bases unmatched to a gene: 8. The CDR3, from cysteine to phenylalanine, totals 13 residues. Only CDR3 DNA is held: 39 bases, read in frame from base 1. TCRbeta CDR3 regions were amplified from genomic DNA by means of the immunoSEQ Assay, a bias-controlled multiplex PCR. In the source study's methods: Nucleated cell counts per sample were estimated from amplification of reference gene primers within the assay. To quantify the absolute abundance of each unique TCRbeta CDR3 rearrangement, sequence reads were collapsed and filtered. For each sample, productive Simpson clonality was calculated by taking the square root of Simpson's diversity index across productive rearrangements. Drawn from immuneACCESS, this table holds only the in-frame rearrangements with V and J called that TCRdb kept. Clones are partly lost; checked studies trace under half to an unresolved V gene and leave the rest unexplained. Clonal size and the V and J genes are those of that table, whereas D and trimming came from the DNA. Present in this sample are about 190,000 clones, 83% of which were seen just once. Under 7.5% of the sample is held by the ten biggest clonotypes.

As regards this clone: The antigen it recognizes is unknown. No per-base quality is available; no much larger clone lies one base away.

The chain uses TRBV3-1 (or the pseudogene TRBV3-2) and TRBJ2-1, and TRBD2 aligns with 9 junction nucleotides. The receptor was isolated from a woman aged 35 to 49 with acute or convalescent COVID-19. The sample comprised peripheral blood. The CDR3 amino acid sequence is: CATRGLAGNEQFF. In nucleotide form, the sequence is TGTGCCACCAGAGGTCTAGCGGGGAATGAGCAGTTCTTC.